This T cell receptor beta chain comes out of a study of shared clonotypes between healthy human individuals. TCRdb's copy holds only in-frame clones and misses some; the assay was immunoSEQ multiplex PCR. The sample consists of more than 2 million clones, approximately 94% of them appearing once. Germline V gene sequence: CDR1 SGDLS, CDR2 YYNGEE. The ends were cut back, 1 base at V and 6 bases at J, with 8 bases in the middle. The CDR3 is 14 amino acids. This chain connects TRBV9 to TRBJ1-6, with unresolved D. This receptor was obtained from a man aged 18 to 30 in good health. Sequencing was performed on naive CD4+ T cells sorted from blood. Subset denoted: CD45RA+ positively selected. The CDR3 is CASSVIDINSPLHF. CDR3 nucleotide sequence: TGTGCCAGCAGCGTAATTGACATTAATTCACCCCTCCACTTT.